This entry lists 27 T cell receptor beta chains sequenced from one sample in a study of blood T cell repertoires in COVID-19. TCRdb's table, derived via immunoSEQ multiplex PCR, lists solely in-frame clones and lacks some. The sample contains over 85,000 clones, around 87% of which appear only once. Sequencing input: peripheral blood. These receptors all stem from a human donor with acute or convalescent COVID-19. The donor label of this sample is uncertain.

The genes are TRBV9 and TRBJ2-7; 15 bases map to TRBD2. CDR1 is SGDLS, CDR2 YYNGEE, per germline. The CDR3 has 17 residues. V shed 4 bases, J shed 3 bases, and the junction held 8 bases outside the gene matches. This CDR3 is CASSTGLAGGPGYEQYF. CDR3 DNA sequence: TGTGCCAGCAGCACCGGACTAGCGGGGGGGCCTGGCTACGAGCAGTACTTC. Drawing the rest from reference TRBV9 and TRBJ2-7, the complete variable domain is DSGVTQTPKHLITATGQRVTLRCSPRSGDLSVYWYQQSLDQGLQFLIQYYNGEERAKGNILERFSAQQFPDLHSELNLSSLELGDSALYFCASSTGLAGGPGYEQYFGPGTRLTVT.

The chain joins TRBV30 to TRBJ2-7; 9 bases are shared with TRBD1. The CDR3 consists of 14 residues. The germline V gene encodes CDR1 GTSNPN and CDR2 SVGIG (reference sequence). Trimming at V came to 2 bases and at J to 9 bases, leaving 11 bases not matched to a gene. The CDR3 nucleotides are TGTGCCTGGAGTACCACAGGGGGCGGCTTTCGGCAGTACTTC. It encodes CAWSTTGGGFRQYF. Based on the CDR3 plus reference TRBV30 and TRBJ2-7, the full variable domain is SQTIHQWPATLVQPVGSPLSLECTVEGTSNPNLYWYRQAAGRGLQLLFYSVGIGQISSEVPQNLSASRPQDRQFILSSKKLLLSDSGFYLCAWSTTGGGFRQYFGPGTRLTVT.

This clone showed up just a few times. The rearrangement joins TRBV10-3 to TRBJ2-3; 11 nucleotides agree with TRBD1. Germline V gives CDR1 ENHRY, CDR2 SYGVKD. Trimming cost V 2 bases and J 4 bases; bases outside gene matches: 8. The CDR3 length is 17 residues. The CDR3 nucleotides are TGTGCCATCAGTGAGCGGACAGGGGGCAGTCGCCCAGATACGCAGTATTTT. It encodes CAISERTGGSRPDTQYF.

With regard to this clone: At the DNA level, this CDR3 is encoded by other sequences in the same sample as well. The rearrangement uses TRBV18 and TRBJ2-3; 12 bases are shared with TRBD1. J gave up 4 bases and V 6 bases, and 5 bases lay outside the gene matches. The V gene's germline CDR1 is KGHSH and CDR2 LQKENI. This CDR3 spans 15 amino acids. The CDR3 sequence is CASSPGTGGADTQYF. The CDR3 DNA reads TGTGCCAGCTCCCCCGGGACAGGGGGCGCAGATACGCAGTATTTT.

This chain connects TRBV6-5 to TRBJ1-5; the D gene is possibly TRBD1 (6 bases). V was shortened by 4 bases and J by 1 base, with 14 bases between the two germline ends. The germline V gene encodes CDR1 MNHEY and CDR2 SVGAGI. The CDR3 is 16 residues long. Written as DNA, the CDR3 is TGTGCCAGCAGTTCCGAAGGGGGGGGGAGCAATCAGCCCCAGCATTTT. It is translated as CASSSEGGGSNQPQHF.

The chain uses TRBV10-3 and TRBJ1-5, with D possibly being TRBD1 (5 bases). Deletions cut 8 bases from V and 7 bases from J, with 9 bases between. The CDR3 runs to 11 residues. Germline V lookup: CDR1 ENHRY, CDR2 SYGVKD. The CDR3 nucleotides are TGTGCCATCGGCAGGGCCCAGCCCCAGCATTTT. Its protein is CAIGRAQPQHF.

The chain carries TRBV14 and TRBJ2-5; 7 nucleotides line up with TRBD2. Germline V gene data show CDR1 as SGHDN and CDR2 as FVKESK. This CDR3 spans 15 amino acids. Germline trimming cut 4 bases from V and 4 bases from J; bases unmatched to any gene: 9. CDR3 sequence reads: CASSRTAGKGETQYF. The CDR3 DNA is TGTGCCAGCAGCCGTACAGCGGGGAAGGGAGAGACCCAGTACTTC.

J is TRBJ2-3 and V is TRBV7-2; D unclear. V shed 5 bases and J shed 1 base, with 7 bases lying between them. This CDR3 is built from 13 residues. Germline values: CDR1 SGHTA, CDR2 FQGNSA. CDR3 in DNA: TGTGCCAGCAGCAGTACAGGCACAGATACGCAGTATTTT. Its translation is CASSSTGTDTQYF.

The sample holds one count of this clone. V gene TRBV27 combines with J gene TRBJ2-5; 11 bases agree with TRBD2. With 4 bases clipped from V and 4 bases from J, the junction kept 11 bases outside the gene matches. Germline V lookup: CDR1 MNHEY, CDR2 SMNVEV (reference sequence). This CDR3 region has 17 residues. CDR3 sequence: CASSSRTAGTSGETQYF. CDR3 nucleotides: TGTGCCAGCAGTTCCCGTACCGCCGGGACTAGCGGAGAGACCCAGTACTTC.

This clone was recorded once. The V gene is TRBV5-1, the J gene TRBJ2-2, with TRBD2 identical over 7 bases. The germline V gene has CDR1 SGHRS and CDR2 YFSETQ. This CDR3 comprises 15 residues. J gave up 0 bases and V 4 bases, and 3 bases lay outside the gene matches. The CDR3 spells CASSPSGANTGELFF. In DNA, the CDR3 is TGCGCCAGCAGCCCCAGCGGGGCGAACACCGGGGAGCTGTTTTTT. The whole variable domain, filled in from reference TRBV5-1 and TRBJ2-2, reads KAGVTQTPRYLIKTRGQQVTLSCSPISGHRSVSWYQQTPGQGLQFLFEYFSETQRNKGNFPGRFSGRQFSNSRSEMNVSTLELGDSALYLCASSPSGANTGELFFGEGSRLTVL.

This clone has more than one count but fewer than ten. J is TRBJ1-2 and V is TRBV19, with D possibly matching TRBD1 (5 bases). Germline CDR1 reads LNHDA; CDR2 reads SQIVND (reference sequence). Trimming removed 5 bases from V and 4 bases from J, with 14 bases in between. The CDR3 is made up of 14 amino acids. CDR3 sequence: CASSQAGIVYGYTF. The DNA for the CDR3 is TGTGCCAGTAGTCAGGCAGGGATCGTCTATGGCTACACCTTC.

The chain carries TRBV5-1 and TRBJ2-3; perhaps TRBD2 as D (6 bases). V was pared by 1 base and J by 2 bases, with 8 bases between. CDR1 is SGHRS, CDR2 YFSETQ, per germline. There are 14 residues in the CDR3. The DNA for the CDR3 is TGCGCCAGCAGCTTGACTAGCCCCACAGATACGCAGTATTTT. Amino acid sequence: CASSLTSPTDTQYF.

The chain employs TRBV19 and TRBJ1-1; D is perhaps TRBD1 (6 bases). Germline CDR1 LNHDA, CDR2 SQIVND (reference sequence). V gave up 4 bases and J gave up 3 bases, with 18 bases separating them. The CDR3 is 16 residues long. The CDR3 protein is CASSTLTGTTDTEAFF. The CDR3 DNA follows: TGTGCCAGTAGTACGCTCACCGGGACAACGGACACTGAAGCTTTCTTT.

This sequence joins TRBV30 and TRBJ1-4; TRBD1 is a possible D gene (5 bases). Germline CDR1 GTSNPN, CDR2 SVGIG (reference sequence). V shed 3 bases and J shed 6 bases, with 8 bases lying between them. The CDR3 extends over 12 amino acids. The CDR3: CAWSQGYEKLFF. DNA for the CDR3: TGTGCCTGGAGCCAGGGCTATGAAAAACTGTTTTTT.

The chain carries TRBV6-5 and TRBJ1-2; the D is unclear. Trimming pared 8 bases from V and 2 bases from J, leaving 6 bases between. The CDR3 is 11 residues long. CDR1 and CDR2 from the germline V gene are MNHEY and SVGAGI. This CDR3 is CASGENYGYTF. The CDR3 nucleotides are TGTGCCAGCGGAGAGAACTATGGCTACACCTTC.

This clone turned up a few times. The genes are TRBV2 and TRBJ1-3; D is undetermined. The CDR3 sequence is 13 residues long. Germline lookup yields CDR1 SNHLY and CDR2 FYNNEI. V gave up 6 bases and J gave up 0 bases, with 6 bases separating them. The CDR3 DNA sequence: TGTGCCAGCAGCCGTATCTCTGGAAACACCATATATTTT. It is translated as CASSRISGNTIYF.

The chain joins TRBV5-1 to TRBJ2-5, with D possibly TRBD2 on 5 matching bases. The CDR3 is 13 residues long. The V and J ends lost 2 bases and 2 bases respectively, with 7 bases between them. Germline lookup yields CDR1 SGHRS and CDR2 YFSETQ. The CDR3 loop is CASSFTGQETQYF. The CDR3 bases are TGCGCCAGCAGCTTCACGGGGCAAGAGACCCAGTACTTC.

The chain employs TRBV6-5 and TRBJ2-3, with D perhaps TRBD2 (5 bases). This CDR3 has 16 residues. Deletions cut 2 bases from V and 5 bases from J, with 17 bases between. Germline-derived CDR1 and CDR2 are MNHEY and SVGAGI. DNA for the CDR3: TGTGCCAGCAGTTACGTTATACCCCTCGAGGGAGATACGCAGTATTTT. This sequence encodes CASSYVIPLEGDTQYF.

The chain recombines TRBV5-1 with TRBJ2-5; 9 positions match TRBD1. This CDR3 contains 13 residues. CDR1 and CDR2 (germline): SGHRS, YFSETQ. V trimming: 7 bases; J trimming: 3 bases; junction bases outside the gene matches: 4. CDR3 amino acids: CASGTGSKETQYF. CDR3 in DNA: TGCGCCAGCGGGACAGGGTCCAAAGAGACCCAGTACTTC. Drawing the rest from reference TRBV5-1 and TRBJ2-5, the complete variable domain is KAGVTQTPRYLIKTRGQQVTLSCSPISGHRSVSWYQQTPGQGLQFLFEYFSETQRNKGNFPGRFSGRQFSNSRSEMNVSTLELGDSALYLCASGTGSKETQYFGPGTRLLVL.

This chain uses TRBV5-4 with TRBJ1-6; 8 bases line up with TRBD1. The junction had 9 bases not matched to a gene; V was cut back by 4 bases and J by 6 bases. The length of the CDR3 is 16 residues. From germline, CDR1 is SGHNT and CDR2 YYREEE (reference sequence). CDR3 coding DNA: TGTGCCAGCAGCATCGGGACAGGCGACCCTAATTCACCCCTCCACTTT. Its translation is CASSIGTGDPNSPLHF.

This rearrangement joins TRBV5-4 to TRBJ1-6, with 8 positions matching TRBD1. Germline loops: CDR1 SGHNT, CDR2 YYREEE (reference sequence). The V and J ends lost 3 bases and 7 bases, in that order; junction bases with no gene match: 9. The CDR3 length is 16 residues. This chain's CDR3 is CASSSGQGRTNSPLHF. CDR3 nucleotide sequence: TGTGCCAGCAGCTCCGGACAGGGAAGGACCAATTCACCCCTCCACTTT.

This chain links TRBV27 with TRBJ1-5; possibly TRBD1 for D (5 bases). Germline V lookup: CDR1 MNHEY, CDR2 SMNVEV (reference sequence). This CDR3 region has 17 residues. V was shortened by 1 base and J by 5 bases, with 18 bases between the two germline ends. In nucleotides, the CDR3 is TGTGCCAGCAGTTTATTTGGGGGGAGGGCTAACCATCAGCCCCAGCATTTT. Its translation is CASSLFGGRANHQPQHF.

The CDR3 DNA reads as TGTGCCAGCAGTTGGACTAGCGGTACCTACGAGCAGTACTTC. This gives the protein CASSWTSGTYEQYF. This chain joins TRBV2 and TRBJ2-7; TRBD2 agrees at 10 bases. The germline V gene has CDR1 SNHLY and CDR2 FYNNEI. The CDR3 has 14 residues. The V segment lost 5 bases and the J segment 2 bases; nucleotides outside the gene matches: 3.

The chain recombines TRBV19 with TRBJ1-4, with D tentatively TRBD1 (6 bases). Germline CDR1 reads LNHDA; CDR2 reads SQIVND (reference sequence). Trimming took 6 bases from V and 5 from J, leaving 19 bases between them. This CDR3 is 16 amino acids long. The CDR3 region has the DNA TGTGCCAGTAGGCCCGAGGCGGGGGCACTGAATGAAAAACTGTTTTTT. It is translated as CASRPEAGALNEKLFF.

The chain is built from TRBV7-8 and TRBJ1-4; 8 nucleotides align to TRBD1. The CDR3 runs to 20 residues. Germline CDR1 and CDR2: SGHVS and FQNEAQ. Trimming took 5 bases from V and 3 from J; bases not matched to a gene: 20. The CDR3 protein is CASSPWTGLEIMGANEKLFF. As DNA, the CDR3 is TGTGCCAGCAGCCCGTGGACAGGGTTAGAAATCATGGGAGCTAATGAAAAACTGTTTTTT.

The CDR3 spells CASSLVGLAGGTDTQYF. The CDR3 region has the DNA TGTGCCAGCAGCTTGGTGGGACTAGCGGGGGGCACAGATACGCAGTATTTT. The chain is built from TRBV5-7 and TRBJ2-3, with 14 bases identical to TRBD2. TRBV5-7 is an ORF; its function is uncertain. The junction had 1 base not matched to a gene; V was cut back by 0 bases and J by 1 base. There are 17 residues in the CDR3.

The chain combines TRBV13 with TRBJ2-7; tentative D call: TRBD1 (6 bases). The germline gives CDR1 PRHDT, CDR2 FYEKMQ (reference sequence). Between the trimmed V and J ends, which lost 4 bases and 3 bases, there was a span of 16 bases. The length of the CDR3 is 15 residues. The CDR3 DNA is TGTGCCAGCAGCTCTAGTGGGGGCCTCCTCTACGAGCAGTACTTC. This translates into CASSSSGGLLYEQYF.